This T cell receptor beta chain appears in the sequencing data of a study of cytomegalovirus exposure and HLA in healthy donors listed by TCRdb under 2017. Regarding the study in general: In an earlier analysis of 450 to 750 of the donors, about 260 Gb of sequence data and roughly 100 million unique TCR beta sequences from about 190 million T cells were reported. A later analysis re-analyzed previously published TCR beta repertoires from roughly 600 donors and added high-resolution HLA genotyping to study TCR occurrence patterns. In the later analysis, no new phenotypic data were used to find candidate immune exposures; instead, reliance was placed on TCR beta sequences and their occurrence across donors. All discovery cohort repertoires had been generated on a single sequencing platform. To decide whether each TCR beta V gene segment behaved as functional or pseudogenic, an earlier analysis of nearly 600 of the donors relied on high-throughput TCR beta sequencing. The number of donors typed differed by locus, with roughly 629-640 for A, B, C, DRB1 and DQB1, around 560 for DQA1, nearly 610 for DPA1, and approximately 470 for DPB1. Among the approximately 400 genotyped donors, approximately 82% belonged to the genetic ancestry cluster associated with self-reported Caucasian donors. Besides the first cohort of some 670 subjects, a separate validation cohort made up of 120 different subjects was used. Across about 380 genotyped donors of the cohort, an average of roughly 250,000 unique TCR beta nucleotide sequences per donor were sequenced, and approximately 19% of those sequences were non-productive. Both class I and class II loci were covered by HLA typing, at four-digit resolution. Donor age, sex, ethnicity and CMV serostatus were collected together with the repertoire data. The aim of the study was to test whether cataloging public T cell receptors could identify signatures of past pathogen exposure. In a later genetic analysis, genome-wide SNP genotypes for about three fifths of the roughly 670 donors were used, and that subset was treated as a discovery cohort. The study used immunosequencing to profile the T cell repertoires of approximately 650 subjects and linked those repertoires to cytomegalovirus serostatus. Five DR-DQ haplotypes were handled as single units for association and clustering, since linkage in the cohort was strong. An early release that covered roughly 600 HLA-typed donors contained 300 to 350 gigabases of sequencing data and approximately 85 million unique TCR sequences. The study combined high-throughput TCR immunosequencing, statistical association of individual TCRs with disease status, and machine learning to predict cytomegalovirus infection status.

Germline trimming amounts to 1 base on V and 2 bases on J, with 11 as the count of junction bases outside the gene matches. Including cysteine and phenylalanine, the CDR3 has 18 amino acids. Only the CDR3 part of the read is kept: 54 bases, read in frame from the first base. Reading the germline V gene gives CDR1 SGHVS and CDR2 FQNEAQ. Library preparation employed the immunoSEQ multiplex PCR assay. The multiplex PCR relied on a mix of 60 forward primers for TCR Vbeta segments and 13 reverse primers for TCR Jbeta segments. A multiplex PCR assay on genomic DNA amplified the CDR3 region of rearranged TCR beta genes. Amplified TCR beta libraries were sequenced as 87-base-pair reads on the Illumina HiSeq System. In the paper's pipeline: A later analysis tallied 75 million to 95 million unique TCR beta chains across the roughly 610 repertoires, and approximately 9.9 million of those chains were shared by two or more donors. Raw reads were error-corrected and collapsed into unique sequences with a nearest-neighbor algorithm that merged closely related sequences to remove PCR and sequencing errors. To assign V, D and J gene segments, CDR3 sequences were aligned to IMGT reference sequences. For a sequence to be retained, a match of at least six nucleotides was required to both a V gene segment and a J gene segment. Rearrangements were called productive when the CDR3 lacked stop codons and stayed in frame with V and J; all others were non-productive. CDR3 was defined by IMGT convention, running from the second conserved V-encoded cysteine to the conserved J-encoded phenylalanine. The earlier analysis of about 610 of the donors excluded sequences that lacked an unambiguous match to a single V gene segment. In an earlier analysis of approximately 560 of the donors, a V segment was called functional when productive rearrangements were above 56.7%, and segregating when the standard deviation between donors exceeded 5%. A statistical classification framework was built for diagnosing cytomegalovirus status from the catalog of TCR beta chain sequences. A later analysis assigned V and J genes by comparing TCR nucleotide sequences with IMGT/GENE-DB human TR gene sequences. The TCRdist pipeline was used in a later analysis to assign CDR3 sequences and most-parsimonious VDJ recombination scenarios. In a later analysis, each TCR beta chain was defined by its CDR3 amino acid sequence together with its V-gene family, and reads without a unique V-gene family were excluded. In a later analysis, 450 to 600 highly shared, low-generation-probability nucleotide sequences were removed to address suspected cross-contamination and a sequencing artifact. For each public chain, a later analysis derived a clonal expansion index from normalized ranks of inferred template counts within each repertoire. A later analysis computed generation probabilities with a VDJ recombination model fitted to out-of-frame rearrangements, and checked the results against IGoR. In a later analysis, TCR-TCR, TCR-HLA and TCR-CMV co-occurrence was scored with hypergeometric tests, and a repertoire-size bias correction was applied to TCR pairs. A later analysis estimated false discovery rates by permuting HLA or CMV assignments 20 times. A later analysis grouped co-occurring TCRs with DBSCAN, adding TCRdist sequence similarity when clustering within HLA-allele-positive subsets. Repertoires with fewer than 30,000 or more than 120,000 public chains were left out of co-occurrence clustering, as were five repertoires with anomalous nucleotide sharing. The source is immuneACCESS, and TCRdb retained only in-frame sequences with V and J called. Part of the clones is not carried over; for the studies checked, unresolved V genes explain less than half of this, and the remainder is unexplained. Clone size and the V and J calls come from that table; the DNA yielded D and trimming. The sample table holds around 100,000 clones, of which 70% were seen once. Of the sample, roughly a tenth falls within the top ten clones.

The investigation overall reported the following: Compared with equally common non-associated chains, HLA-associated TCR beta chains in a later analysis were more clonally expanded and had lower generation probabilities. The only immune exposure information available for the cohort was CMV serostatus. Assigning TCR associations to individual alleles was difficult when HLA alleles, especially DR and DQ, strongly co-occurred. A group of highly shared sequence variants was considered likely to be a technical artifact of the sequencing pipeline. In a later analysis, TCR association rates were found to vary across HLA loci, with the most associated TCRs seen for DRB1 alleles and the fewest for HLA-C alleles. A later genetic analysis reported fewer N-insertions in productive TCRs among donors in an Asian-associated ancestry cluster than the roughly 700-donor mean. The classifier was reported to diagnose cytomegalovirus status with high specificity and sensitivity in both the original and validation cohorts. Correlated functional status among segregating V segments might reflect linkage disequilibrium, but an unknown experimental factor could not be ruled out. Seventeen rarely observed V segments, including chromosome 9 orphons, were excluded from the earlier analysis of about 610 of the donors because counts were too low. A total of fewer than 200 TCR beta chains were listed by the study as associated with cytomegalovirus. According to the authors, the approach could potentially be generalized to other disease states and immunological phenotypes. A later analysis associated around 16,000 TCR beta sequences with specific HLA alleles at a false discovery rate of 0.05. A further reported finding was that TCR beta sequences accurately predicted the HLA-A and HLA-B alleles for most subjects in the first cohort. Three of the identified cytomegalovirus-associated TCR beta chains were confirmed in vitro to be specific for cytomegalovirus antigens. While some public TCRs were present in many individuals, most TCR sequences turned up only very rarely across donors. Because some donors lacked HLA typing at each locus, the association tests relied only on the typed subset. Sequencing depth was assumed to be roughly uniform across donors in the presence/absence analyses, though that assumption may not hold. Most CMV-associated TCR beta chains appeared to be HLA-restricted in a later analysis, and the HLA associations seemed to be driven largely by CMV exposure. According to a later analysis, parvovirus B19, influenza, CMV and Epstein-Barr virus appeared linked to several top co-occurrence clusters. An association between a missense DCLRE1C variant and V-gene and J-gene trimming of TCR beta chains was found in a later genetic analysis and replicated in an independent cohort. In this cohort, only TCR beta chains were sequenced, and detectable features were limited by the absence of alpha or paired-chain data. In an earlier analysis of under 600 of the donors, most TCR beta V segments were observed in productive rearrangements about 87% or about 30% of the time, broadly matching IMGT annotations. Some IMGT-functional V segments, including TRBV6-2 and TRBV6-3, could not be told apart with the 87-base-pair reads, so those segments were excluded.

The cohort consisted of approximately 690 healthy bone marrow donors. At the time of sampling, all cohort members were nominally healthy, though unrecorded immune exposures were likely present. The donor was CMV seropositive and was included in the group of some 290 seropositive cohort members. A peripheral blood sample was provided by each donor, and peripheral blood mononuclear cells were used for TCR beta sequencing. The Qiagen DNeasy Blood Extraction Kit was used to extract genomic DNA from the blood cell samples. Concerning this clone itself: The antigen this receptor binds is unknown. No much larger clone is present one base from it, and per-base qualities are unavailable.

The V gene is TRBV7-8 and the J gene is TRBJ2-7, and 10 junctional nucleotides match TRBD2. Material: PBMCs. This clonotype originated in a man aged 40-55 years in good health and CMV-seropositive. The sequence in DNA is TGTGCCAGCAGCTTAGTAGGAGGACTAGCGGTTGTCCCCTACGAGCAGTACTTC. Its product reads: CASSLVGGLAVVPYEQYF.